Listed here are 19 T cell receptor beta chains from one sample, sequenced in a study of T cells in Graves' hyperthyroidism and ophthalmopathy. Researchers took RNA transcripts and amplified the TCR beta CDR3 regions from them. Primed by the HTBI set, a first-round RT-PCR was run on the TCR CDR3. Each CDR3 protein gets one entry after TCRdb re-called the multiplex PCR reads with MiXCR. The sample lists 360,000 or so distinct CDR3 sequences, 15% to 20% occurring once. The sequencing sample was made of blood. The origin of the receptors is a middle-aged woman with Graves' ophthalmopathy.

In this sample, this clonotype turned up many times. The chain has TRBV28 and TRBJ2-1, with 8 bases matching TRBD2. In germline, CDR1 is MDHEN, CDR2 SYDVKM. The CDR3 length is 15 residues. V was clipped by 5 bases and J by 8 bases; unmatched bases: 11. CDR3 protein: CASSPPGSGSYEQFF. The CDR3 nucleotides are TGTGCCAGCAGTCCCCCGGGAAGCGGGAGTTATGAGCAGTTCTTC.

This clonotype was detected many times. The chain joins TRBV20-1 to TRBJ2-5, with D perhaps matching TRBD2 (5 bases). This CDR3 spans 15 amino acids. In germline, CDR1 is DFQATT, CDR2 SNEGSKA (reference sequence). V was trimmed by 0 bases and J by 5 bases, leaving 16 bases between them. CDR3 residues: CSARESILRAETQYF. Here the CDR3 DNA reads TGCAGTGCTAGAGAGTCCATACTGCGGGCGGAGACCCAGTACTTC.

This clonotype was seen only once. V and J are TRBV13 and TRBJ1-3; 7 bases fit TRBD1. This CDR3 contains 14 residues. Germline CDR1 and CDR2: PRHDT and FYEKMQ (reference sequence). V shed 5 bases and J 4 bases; nucleotides not matched to a gene: 5. In DNA, the CDR3 is TGTGCCAGCAGCGCCGGGACAGTAGGAAACACCATATATTTT. This sequence encodes CASSAGTVGNTIYF.

This clonotype was observed many times. V usage is TRBV20-1 and J usage is TRBJ1-1; D not resolved. Trimming stripped 3 bases from V and 9 bases from J, with 17 bases between. This CDR3 has 13 amino acids. CDR1 and CDR2 (germline): DFQATT, SNEGSKA (reference sequence). CDR3 sequence reads: CSASPQRRDQAFF. DNA of the CDR3: TGCAGTGCTAGTCCCCAAAGGAGGGATCAAGCTTTCTTT.

The table lists this clonotype with many counts. This chain links TRBV19 with TRBJ1-5, with D unclear. Germline V gives CDR1 LNHDA, CDR2 SQIVND (reference sequence). The CDR3 has 14 amino acids. Trimming removed 5 bases at V and 5 bases at J, with 13 bases between. CDR3 amino acids: CASSSAGVYQPQHF. CDR3 nucleotides: TGTGCCAGTAGTTCGGCTGGGGTATATCAGCCCCAGCATTTT. Full variable domain (outside the CDR3, taken from reference TRBV19 and TRBJ1-5): DGGITQSPKYLFRKEGQNVTLSCEQNLNHDAMYWYRQDPGQGLRLIYYSQIVNDFQKGDIAEGYSVSREKKESFPLTVTSAQKNPTAFYLCASSSAGVYQPQHFGDGTRLSIL.

J is TRBJ1-2 and V is TRBV12-5; 12 bases are a match to TRBD1. This CDR3 region has 17 residues. Losses at the gene ends were 2 bases for V and 4 bases for J; bases not matched to a gene: 8. The V gene's germline CDR1 is LGHNT and CDR2 FRNRAP. The CDR3 DNA follows: TGTGCTAGTGGTTTGACCGGGACAGGGGGCCCTCCCTATGGCTACACCTTC. This sequence encodes CASGLTGTGGPPYGYTF.

This clonotype was seen ten or more times. The J gene is TRBJ2-7, the V gene TRBV11-2; D is unclear. This CDR3 is built from 14 residues. V shed 5 bases and J shed 4 bases, with 15 bases lying between them. The V gene's germline CDR1 is SGHAT and CDR2 FQNNGV. CDR3 sequence reads: CASSPIIGPYEQYF. The DNA for the CDR3 is TGTGCCAGCAGCCCTATTATCGGACCTTACGAGCAGTACTTC.

V usage is TRBV12-3 or TRBV12-4 and J usage is TRBJ1-2; D is possibly TRBD1 (6 bases). V lost 6 bases, J lost 8 bases, and 13 bases lay in between. CDR3 length: 12 amino acids. The CDR3 DNA is TGTGCCAGCAGGACAGGTACGCGCGGCTACACCTTC. Translating gives CASRTGTRGYTF.

This clonotype has a single count. V gene TRBV6-1 combines with J gene TRBJ1-1; D ambiguous. CDR1 is MNHNS and CDR2 is SASEGT in the germline V gene. CDR3 length: 12 amino acids. V was clipped by 0 bases and J by 8 bases, with 7 bases between them. CDR3 loop: CASSEAGTEAFF. For the CDR3, the DNA is TGTGCCAGCAGTGAAGCCGGAACCGAAGCTTTCTTT.

This clonotype was counted a few times. V is TRBV6-1 and J is TRBJ2-5; 13 positions match TRBD2. The V segment lost 6 bases and the J segment 2 bases; nucleotides outside the gene matches: 6. The CDR3 contains 16 residues. The germline V gene encodes CDR1 MNHNS and CDR2 SASEGT. CDR3 bases: TGTGCCAGCAGCCTTCGACTAGCGGGAGGTCAAGAGACCCAGTACTTC. This translates into CASSLRLAGGQETQYF.

V is TRBV7-3 and J is TRBJ2-2, with D perhaps TRBD2 (5 bases). In germline, CDR1 is SGHTA, CDR2 FQGTGA. Trimming took 1 base from V and 1 from J, leaving 10 bases between them. The CDR3 sequence is 16 residues long. The CDR3 bases are TGTGCCAGCAGCTTAAATTCTGGAGGGAACACCGGGGAGCTGTTTTTT. Translated, it gives CASSLNSGGNTGELFF. Drawing the rest from reference TRBV7-3 and TRBJ2-2, the complete variable domain is GAGVSQTPSNKVTEKGKYVELRCDPISGHTALYWYRQSLGQGPEFLIYFQGTGAADDSGLPNDRFFAVRPEGSVSTLKIQRTERGDSAVYLCASSLNSGGNTGELFFGEGSRLTVL.

Regarding this clonotype: This sequence may be a read error, since a much larger clone differs from it by one base. The chain links TRBV12-5 to TRBJ2-7; D remains ambiguous. The germline gives CDR1 LGHNT, CDR2 FRNRAP. Trimming pared 3 bases from V and 4 bases from J, leaving 10 bases between. The CDR3 is 13 residues long. The CDR3 here is CASGFGLEYEQYF. The CDR3 DNA is TGTGCTAGTGGTTTTGGGTTGGAGTACGAGCAGTACTTC.

This clonotype was seen ten or more times. The chain combines TRBV28 with TRBJ1-1; D is ambiguous. V was clipped by 4 bases and J by 6 bases, with 24 bases between them. This CDR3 spans 17 amino acids. Germline values: CDR1 MDHEN, CDR2 SYDVKM. The chain's CDR3 is CASSSSGTGSLTAEAFF. CDR3 nucleotide sequence: TGTGCCAGCAGTTCATCGGGAACGGGGTCCTTGACCGCTGAAGCTTTCTTT.

As for this clonotype: At one boundary the junction diverges from the germline segment, which might be a read error. The rearrangement uses TRBV6-1 and TRBJ2-7; a weak D match, TRBD2 (5 bases). Germline CDR1 reads MNHNS; CDR2 reads SASEGT. The CDR3 runs 14 residues. The CDR3: CASRRVFYSYEQSF. CDR3 coding DNA: TGTGCCAGCAGGCGGGTCTTCTACTCCTACGAGCAGTCCTTC.

This clonotype was detected ten times or more. The chain links TRBV20-1 to TRBJ2-7; D is undetermined. V was shortened by 0 bases and J by 3 bases, with 9 bases between the two germline ends. This CDR3 contains 13 residues. CDR1 is DFQATT and CDR2 is SNEGSKA in the germline V gene (reference sequence). CDR3 sequence: CSARDRSDYEQYF. As DNA, the CDR3 is TGCAGTGCTAGAGATCGGAGCGACTACGAGCAGTACTTC.

This clonotype has ten or more counts. The gene calls are TRBV13 and TRBJ2-7; D could derive from TRBD1 or TRBD2 (5 bases each). V lost 3 bases, J lost 1 base, and 13 bases lay in between. Germline CDR1 and CDR2: PRHDT and FYEKMQ (reference sequence). The CDR3 runs 15 residues. CDR3 coding DNA: TGTGCCAGCAGCTTCCGGGACGCCACGTCCTACGAGCAGTACTTC. It encodes CASSFRDATSYEQYF.

This chain uses TRBV12-5 with TRBJ1-1; D unresolved. The germline V and J ends were trimmed by 3 bases and 0 bases, with 8 bases remaining between them. This CDR3 has 14 residues. CDR1 is LGHNT and CDR2 is FRNRAP in the germline V gene. The CDR3 DNA reads TGTGCTAGTGGTTTCTCAGATATGAACACTGAAGCTTTCTTT. This codes for CASGFSDMNTEAFF.

This sequence joins TRBV7-2 and TRBJ2-4; D not certain. The CDR3 runs 12 residues. Trimming shortened V by 2 bases and J by 9 bases, and 8 bases separated the two germline ends. CDR1 and CDR2 from the germline V gene are SGHTA and FQGNSA. The CDR3 DNA reads as TGTGCCAGCAGCTTAATTGAAGGCATTCAGTACTTC. Its protein is CASSLIEGIQYF.

This clonotype was found many times. This rearrangement joins TRBV28 to TRBJ1-2; the D is unclear. From germline, CDR1 is MDHEN and CDR2 SYDVKM. The CDR3 contains 12 residues. Trimming stripped 6 bases from V and 7 bases from J, with 12 bases between. CDR3 nucleotides: TGTGCCAGCAGCCTCGTACAGTTTGGCTACACCTTC. Translating it yields CASSLVQFGYTF.